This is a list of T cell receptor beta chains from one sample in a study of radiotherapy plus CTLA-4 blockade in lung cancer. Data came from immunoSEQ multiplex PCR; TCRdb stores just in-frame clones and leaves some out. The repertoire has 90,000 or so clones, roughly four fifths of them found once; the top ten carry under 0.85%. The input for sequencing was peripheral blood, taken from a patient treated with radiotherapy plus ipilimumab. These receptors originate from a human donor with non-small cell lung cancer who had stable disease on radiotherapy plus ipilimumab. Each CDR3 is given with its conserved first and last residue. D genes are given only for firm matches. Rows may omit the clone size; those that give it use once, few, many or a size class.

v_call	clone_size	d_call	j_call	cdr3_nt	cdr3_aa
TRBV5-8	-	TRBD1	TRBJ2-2	TGTGCCAGCAGCTTGGAACGGACAGGGATGATAACCGGGGAGCTGTTTTTT	CASSLERTGMITGELFF
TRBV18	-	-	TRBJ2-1	TGTGCCAGCTCACTGGACAGCCGCTCCTACAATGAGCAGTTCTTC	CASSLDSRSYNEQFF
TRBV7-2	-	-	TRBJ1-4	TGTGCCAGCACCCTAACAGGAACAAAACTGTTTTTT	CASTLTGTKLFF
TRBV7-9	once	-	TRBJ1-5	TGTGCCAGCAGCTTGGGACTGGGAGGGGGTTATAGCAATCAGCCCCAGCATTTT	CASSLGLGGGYSNQPQHF
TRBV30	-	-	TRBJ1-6	TGTGCCTGGAGTAGACCCCCACCGGGGCTGGATTCACCCCTCCACTTT	CAWSRPPPGLDSPLHF
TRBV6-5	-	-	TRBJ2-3	TGTGCCAGCAGTTCGGAAACCGCAGGGGGGAATACGCAGTATTTT	CASSSETAGGNTQYF
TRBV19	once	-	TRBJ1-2	TGTGCCAGTACCCTAAGGGGGTATGGCTACACCTTC	CASTLRGYGYTF
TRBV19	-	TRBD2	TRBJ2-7	TGTGCCAGTAGTATCGGGACTACCGTCTACGAGCAGTACTTC	CASSIGTTVYEQYF
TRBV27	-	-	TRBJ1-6	TGTGCCAGCAGTTTAACAGGAGCATATAATTCACCCCTCCACTTT	CASSLTGAYNSPLHF
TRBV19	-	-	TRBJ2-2	TGTGCCAGTAGTATTGGGCTGAACACCGGGGAGCTGTTTTTT	CASSIGLNTGELFF
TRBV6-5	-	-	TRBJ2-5	TGTGCCAGCAAGGTGCAGGGTGGACGAGAGACCCAGTACTTC	CASKVQGGRETQYF
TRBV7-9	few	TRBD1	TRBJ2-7	TGTGCCAGCAGCTTAGGGTATAAACAGGGGGACGAGCAGTACTTC	CASSLGYKQGDEQYF
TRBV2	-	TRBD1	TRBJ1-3	TGTGCCAGCAGCCGGGACAGCCTAAGTGGAAACACCATATATTTT	CASSRDSLSGNTIYF
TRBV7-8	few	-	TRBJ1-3	TGTGCCAGCAGCTTAGTGGAGGGGAGATCTGGAAACACCATATATTTT	CASSLVEGRSGNTIYF
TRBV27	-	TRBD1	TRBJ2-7	TGTGCCAGCAGCCGCGACAGGGGACAAGCCTACGAGCAGTACTTC	CASSRDRGQAYEQYF
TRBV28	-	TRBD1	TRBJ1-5	TGTGCCAGCGGGGGACAGGGGGGCCAGCCCCAGCATTTT	CASGGQGGQPQHF
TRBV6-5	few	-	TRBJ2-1	TGTGCCAGCAGTCCACGGGGACTCCCCACCAATGAGCAGTTCTTC	CASSPRGLPTNEQFF
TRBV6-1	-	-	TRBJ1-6	TGTGCCAGCTCTAGACCGTCGGATAATTCACCCCTCCACTTT	CASSRPSDNSPLHF
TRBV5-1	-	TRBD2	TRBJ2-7	TGCGCCAGCAGCTTGGTTCTCCTAGCGGGGGGGGACTACGAGCAGTACTTC	CASSLVLLAGGDYEQYF
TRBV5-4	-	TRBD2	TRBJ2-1	TGTGCCAGCAGCCGCCGGACTAGCGGGAATGAGCAGTTCTTC	CASSRRTSGNEQFF
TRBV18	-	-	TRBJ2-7	TGTGCCAGCTCAGGGGGTACCCCCTCCGAGCAGTACTTC	CASSGGTPSEQYF
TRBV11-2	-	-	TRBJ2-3	TGTGCCAGCAGTTTCGGCACAGATACGCAGTATTTT	CASSFGTDTQYF
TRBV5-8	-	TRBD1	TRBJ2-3	TGTGCCAGCAGCGCTCGGGACAGGGGTTCAGATACGCAGTATTTT	CASSARDRGSDTQYF
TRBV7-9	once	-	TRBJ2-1	TGTGCCAGCAGCGCAAGGGATACCTACAATGAGCAGTTCTTC	CASSARDTYNEQFF
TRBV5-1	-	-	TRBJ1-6	TGCGCCAGCAGCTTGGGCGGGGCTTGGACCTATAATTCACCCCTCCACTTT	CASSLGGAWTYNSPLHF
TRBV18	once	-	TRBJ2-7	TGTGCCAGCTCACCACCCCTGACAAAGGGGGTGTACGAGCAGTACTTC	CASSPPLTKGVYEQYF
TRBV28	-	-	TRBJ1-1	TGTGCCAGCAGTTTATTTGTGAGGAACACTGAAGCTTTCTTT	CASSLFVRNTEAFF
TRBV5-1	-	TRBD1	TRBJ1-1	TGCGCCAGCAGCCCCGGGGACAGCAACACTGAAGCTTTCTTT	CASSPGDSNTEAFF
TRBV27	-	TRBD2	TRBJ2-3	TGTGCCAGCAGACGTACAGCGGGATTCACAGATACGCAGTATTTT	CASRRTAGFTDTQYF
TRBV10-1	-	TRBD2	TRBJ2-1	TGCGCCAGCAGTGAGATTCCCGGGACTAGCTCCATTGAGCAGTTCTTC	CASSEIPGTSSIEQFF
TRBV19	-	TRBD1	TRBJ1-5	TGTGCCATCTCGGGACAGACTAGCAATCAGCCCCAGCATTTT	CAISGQTSNQPQHF
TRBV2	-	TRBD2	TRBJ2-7	TGTGCCAGCAAGGGAGCGGGGGGAACCCTAAGCCCCTACGAGCAGTACTTC	CASKGAGGTLSPYEQYF
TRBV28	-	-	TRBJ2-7	TGTGCCACCTTACCCAGGTCGCCCTACGAGCAGTACTTC	CATLPRSPYEQYF
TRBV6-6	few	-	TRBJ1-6	TGTGCCAGCAAGGCGGGGGGGTCTAATTCACCCCTCCACTTT	CASKAGGSNSPLHF
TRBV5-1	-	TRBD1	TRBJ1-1	TGCGCCAGCAGGACAGGGACGGGCACTGAAGCTTTCTTT	CASRTGTGTEAFF
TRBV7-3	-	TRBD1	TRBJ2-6	TGTGCCAGCAGCCCCCGAGACAGGGGGACTGGGGCCAACGTCCTGACTTTC	CASSPRDRGTGANVLTF
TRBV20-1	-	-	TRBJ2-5	TGCAGTGCTAGTCCGTGGGAGACCCAGTACTTC	CSASPWETQYF
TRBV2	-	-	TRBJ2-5	TGTGCCAGCAAGGCAGGGAACCTCCAAGAGACCCAGTACTTC	CASKAGNLQETQYF
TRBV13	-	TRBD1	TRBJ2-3	TGTGCCAGCAGCTTAGCTATAGGGACAGGGATCACAGATACGCAGTATTTT	CASSLAIGTGITDTQYF
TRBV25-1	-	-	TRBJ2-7	TGTGCCAGCAGCCCTACCGGGCCGAGCCGGTCGTGGGAGCAGTACTTC	CASSPTGPSRSWEQYF
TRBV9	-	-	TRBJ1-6	TGTGCCAGCAGCGTAGGGGGGTTCGATTCACCCCTCCACTTT	CASSVGGFDSPLHF
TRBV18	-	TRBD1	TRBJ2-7	TGTGCCAGCTCACCTCGGACAGGGATGGGTTACGAGCAGTGCTTC	CASSPRTGMGYEQCF
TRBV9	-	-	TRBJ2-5	TGTGCCAGCAGCGTAGGACCGGAAGAGACCCAGTACTTC	CASSVGPEETQYF
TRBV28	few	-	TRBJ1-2	TGTGCCAGCAGTTTGGCAGGGTTTGGGGGCTACACCTTC	CASSLAGFGGYTF
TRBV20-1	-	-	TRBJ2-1	TGCAGTGCAGGGGGGCCTAATGAGCAGTTCTTC	CSAGGPNEQFF
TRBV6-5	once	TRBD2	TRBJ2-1	TGTGCCAGCAGTTACTCGGCTAGCGGGGGGTATGAGCAGTTCTTC	CASSYSASGGYEQFF
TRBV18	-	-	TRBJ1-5	TGTGCCAGCTCACCAATGACCGGTTATAGCAATCAGCCCCAGCATTTT	CASSPMTGYSNQPQHF
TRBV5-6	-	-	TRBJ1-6	TGTGCCAGCAGCTTAGGGGGTAATTCACCCCTCCACTTT	CASSLGGNSPLHF
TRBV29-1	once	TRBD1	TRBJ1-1	TGCAGCGCGGGGACAGGGGGTATTGAAGCTTTCTTT	CSAGTGGIEAFF
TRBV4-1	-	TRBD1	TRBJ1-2	TGCGCCAGCAGCCCCATTCAGGACAGGGTGGGTGGCTACACCTTC	CASSPIQDRVGGYTF
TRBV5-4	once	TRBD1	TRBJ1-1	TGTGCCAGCAGCTCCGGGACAGAGAAAGCTTTCTTT	CASSSGTEKAFF
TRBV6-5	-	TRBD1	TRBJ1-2	TGTGCCAGCAGTAAAGACAGGGATCGCTACACCTTC	CASSKDRDRYTF
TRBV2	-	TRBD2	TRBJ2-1	TGTGCCAGCAGGGGAACTAGCGGGCGGTACAATGAGCAGTTCTTC	CASRGTSGRYNEQFF
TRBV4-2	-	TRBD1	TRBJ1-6	TGTGCCAGCAGCCAAAAGGCAGGGGGCTCGGACCGCCCCCTCCACTTT	CASSQKAGGSDRPLHF
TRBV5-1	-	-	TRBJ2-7	TGCGCCAGCAGCTTGGCCGGTGTCGGATTTTCCTACGAGCAGTACTTC	CASSLAGVGFSYEQYF